The 14 T cell receptor beta chains listed next were all sequenced from one sample in a study of blood T cell repertoires in COVID-19. Some clones are missing from TCRdb's copy, which holds only in-frame ones; the method was immunoSEQ multiplex PCR. The repertoire holds fewer than 350,000 clones, with roughly 89% as singletons. Sequencing was performed on PBMCs or T cells enriched from blood (not recorded which). The receptors originated from a man in his sixties who had recovered from COVID-19.

The chain joins TRBV11-1 to TRBJ1-5; tentative D call: TRBD1 (5 bases). V was cut by 1 base and J by 7 bases, with 8 bases left in between. The CDR3 is 13 residues long. Germline V lookup: CDR1 SGHAT, CDR2 FQDESV (reference sequence). For the CDR3, the DNA is TGTGCCAGCAGCTTAGTACAGGACCAGCCCCAGCATTTT. Protein product: CASSLVQDQPQHF.

V gene TRBV7-3 combines with J gene TRBJ1-2, with TRBD1 matching 8 bases. This CDR3 comprises 14 residues. V was clipped by 5 bases and J by 4 bases; unmatched bases: 6. Germline lookup yields CDR1 SGHTA and CDR2 FQGTGA. CDR3 sequence (DNA): TGTGCCAGCAGCCGTCTAGGACAGGGCTATGGCTACACCTTC. It encodes CASSRLGQGYGYTF. The variable domain in full, completed from reference TRBV7-3 and TRBJ1-2, reads GAGVSQTPSNKVTEKGKYVELRCDPISGHTALYWYRQSLGQGPEFLIYFQGTGAADDSGLPNDRFFAVRPEGSVSTLKIQRTERGDSAVYLCASSRLGQGYGYTFGSGTRLTVV.

The rearrangement uses TRBV21-1 and TRBJ2-2; the table's D call, TRBD1, has no DNA check behind it. TRBV21-1 is a documented pseudogene. This CDR3 has 18 amino acids. CDR3 bases: TGTGCCAGCAGCACCCGCAAACCGACAGGGGGTTACACCGGGGAGCTGTTTTTT. Translation: CASSTRKPTGGYTGELFF.

This clone was recorded once. V is TRBV5-1 and J is TRBJ2-1, with 10 bases identical to TRBD2. The trim removed 0 bases at V and 10 bases at J, leaving 7 bases unmatched. This CDR3 comprises 15 residues. Germline loops: CDR1 SGHRS, CDR2 YFSETQ. CDR3 DNA sequence: TGCGCCAGCAGCTTGGAACTAGCGGGAACCGGGGAGCAGTTCTTC. Encoded protein: CASSLELAGTGEQFF.

This clone has just a few counts. V gene TRBV7-2 combines with J gene TRBJ1-2, with D perhaps matching TRBD1 (6 bases). Trimming shortened V by 4 bases and J by 6 bases, and 18 bases separated the two germline ends. Germline values: CDR1 SGHTA, CDR2 FQGNSA. The CDR3 sequence is 15 residues long. The CDR3 reads CASSSQAGTTNGYTF. The CDR3 nucleotides are TGTGCCAGCAGCTCCCAGGCCGGGACAACGAATGGCTACACCTTC.

This sequence joins TRBV20-1 and TRBJ2-5, with a weak D call TRBD2 (5 bases). V shed 6 bases and J shed 5 bases, with 10 bases lying between them. Germline V gene data show CDR1 as DFQATT and CDR2 as SNEGSKA (reference sequence). The CDR3 spans 11 residues. The CDR3 is CSAGVSETQYF. The CDR3 nucleotides are TGCAGTGCGGGAGTGTCGGAGACCCAGTACTTC.

V gene TRBV7-2 combines with J gene TRBJ2-3; D is ambiguous. The CDR3 covers 14 residues. V dropped 3 bases and J dropped 1 base, with 8 bases sitting between them. CDR1 is SGHTA, CDR2 FQGNSA, per germline. The CDR3 DNA reads as TGTGCCAGCAGCTTTGGTGCGGGCACAGATACGCAGTATTTT. Protein sequence: CASSFGAGTDTQYF.

The chain links TRBV27 to TRBJ1-6, with TRBD1 matching 8 bases. The germline gives CDR1 MNHEY, CDR2 SMNVEV (reference sequence). After removal of 4 bases from V and 9 bases from J, the junction contained 11 bases not matched to a gene. The CDR3 is 16 residues long. The CDR3 DNA is TGTGCCAGCAGTTCCACTCCGACAGGGGAGAGTTCACCCCTCCACTTT. Translating gives CASSSTPTGESSPLHF.

CDR3 protein: CASSYWSGGRNTEAFF. CDR3 coding DNA: TGTGCCAGCAGTTACTGGTCAGGGGGAAGGAACACTGAAGCTTTCTTT. The chain is built from TRBV6-5 and TRBJ1-1; 7 bases match TRBD1. The germline V gene encodes CDR1 MNHEY and CDR2 SVGAGI. The CDR3 extends over 16 amino acids. V was clipped by 1 base and J by 1 base; unmatched bases: 6.

The rearrangement uses TRBV12-3 or TRBV12-4 and TRBJ1-2; unclear D gene. The CDR3 is 13 amino acids. Trimming left V 3 bases short and J 6 bases short, with 11 bases between. The CDR3 bases are TGTGCCAGCAGTTTTGGCCAGTGGCATGGCTACACCTTC. Its translation is CASSFGQWHGYTF.

A remark on this clone: The germline gene is not matched at one end of the junction; a read error may be the cause. The chain employs TRBV28 and TRBJ2-1, with TRBD2 as a possible D gene (6 bases). The germline CDR1 and CDR2 sequences are MDHEN and SYDVKM. CDR3 length equals 13 residues. CDR3: CACRRDGIDEQFF. CDR3 DNA: TGTGCCTGCAGGAGGGATGGGATCGATGAGCAGTTCTTC.

The CDR3: CASSPGQGEVEQYF. CDR3 bases: TGCGCCAGCAGCCCCGGACAGGGTGAGGTCGAGCAGTACTTC. This chain joins TRBV5-1 and TRBJ2-7; 8 bases match TRBD1. This CDR3 has 14 amino acids. V lost 4 bases to trimming and J lost 6 bases; unmatched junction nucleotides: 9. Germline V gives CDR1 SGHRS, CDR2 YFSETQ.

The chain couples TRBV7-3 to TRBJ1-5; D is possibly TRBD1 (6 bases). The CDR3 is 13 residues long. The germline V and J ends were trimmed by 8 bases and 4 bases, with 12 bases remaining between them. The germline V gene has CDR1 SGHTA and CDR2 FQGTGA. The CDR3 sequence: CASARQENQPQHF. In DNA form, the CDR3 reads TGTGCCAGCGCTCGACAGGAGAATCAGCCCCAGCATTTT.

The rearrangement joins TRBV29-1 to TRBJ1-1; a weak D match, TRBD1 (6 bases). Germline CDR1 reads SQVTM; CDR2 reads ANQGSEA. The CDR3 is 16 residues long. Trimming pared 2 bases from V and 0 bases from J, leaving 16 bases between. DNA for the CDR3: TGCAGCGTTGAACCCTTTTCTCAGGGGATGAACACTGAAGCTTTCTTT. Translating gives CSVEPFSQGMNTEAFF.